A single sample gave rise to the 24 T cell receptor beta chains below, sequenced in a study of a mutant IDH1 vaccine in newly diagnosed glioma. TCRdb's copy holds only in-frame clones and misses some; the assay was immunoSEQ multiplex PCR. The data show tens of thousands of clones, 80% seen once. Their antigens are not known. Time point denoted: week 11, during vaccination. Mutant IDH1 20-mer peptide, at 300 ug, made up each vaccine dose, with topical imiquimod. This specimen was PBMCs, taken from a glioma patient whose treatment included an IDH1 peptide vaccine. The receptors shown here come from a man aged 45-65 years with glioma.

The V and J genes are TRBV5-6 and TRBJ2-7, with 7 bases that match TRBD2. This CDR3 region has 13 residues. CDR1 and CDR2 from the germline V gene are SGHDT and YYEEEE. Trimming took 6 bases from V and 9 from J; bases not matched to a gene: 12. The chain's CDR3 is CASTGTRSGGQYF. CDR3 in DNA: TGTGCCAGCACCGGGACTCGATCGGGAGGGCAGTACTTC.

This rearrangement joins TRBV4-1 to TRBJ2-1; tentative D call: TRBD1 (5 bases). The CDR3 is 17 amino acids. Looked up from germline, CDR1 is MGHRA and CDR2 is YSYEKL. Trimming stripped 3 bases from V and 0 bases from J, with 15 bases between. CDR3 protein: CASSHAARVSSYNEQFF. Here the CDR3 DNA reads TGCGCCAGCAGCCACGCCGCCAGGGTGAGCTCCTACAATGAGCAGTTCTTC.

This clone was observed a single time. V gene TRBV27 combines with J gene TRBJ2-3, with a tentative D call TRBD2 (6 bases). CDR1 and CDR2 (germline): MNHEY, SMNVEV (reference sequence). V dropped 7 bases and J dropped 8 bases, with 25 bases sitting between them. CDR3 size: 16 residues. The CDR3 protein is CASTPPGVPGGGTQYF. Written as DNA, the CDR3 is TGTGCCAGCACCCCGCCCGGGGTTCCCGGGGGAGGTACGCAGTATTTT.

The CDR3 reads CASRDRAVGDTQYF. For the CDR3, the DNA is TGTGCCAGCAGGGACAGGGCAGTGGGAGATACGCAGTATTTT. The chain employs TRBV2 and TRBJ2-3; 8 nucleotides line up with TRBD1. The germline V gene encodes CDR1 SNHLY and CDR2 FYNNEI. V lost 6 bases to trimming and J lost 5 bases; unmatched junction nucleotides: 7. The CDR3 contains 14 residues.

A single count supports this clone. This chain joins TRBV10-3 and TRBJ1-2; D possibly corresponds to TRBD1 (5 bases). The CDR3 has 15 amino acids. CDR1 ENHRY and CDR2 SYGVKD come from the germline V gene. V lost 0 bases and J 4 bases, leaving 12 bases between the germline ends. The CDR3 reads CAISESIQVSYGYTF. The CDR3 coding sequence is TGTGCCATCAGTGAGTCGATACAGGTGAGCTATGGCTACACCTTC.

V usage is TRBV27 and J usage is TRBJ1-5; TRBD1 might be the D (5 bases). There are 17 residues in the CDR3. Germline values: CDR1 MNHEY, CDR2 SMNVEV (reference sequence). V was clipped by 10 bases and J by 0 bases, with 22 bases between them. CDR3 amino acids: CATPPGIGDGSNQPQHF. Written as DNA, the CDR3 is TGTGCCACACCACCAGGGATAGGGGACGGTAGCAATCAGCCCCAGCATTTT.

This chain connects TRBV7-2 to TRBJ1-2; D remains unclear. The CDR3 is made up of 14 amino acids. The V gene's germline CDR1 is SGHTA and CDR2 FQGNSA. V was cut by 5 bases and J by 4 bases, with 14 bases left in between. The CDR3 region has the DNA TGTGCCAGCAGCCCTCGGACCGCTACCTATGGCTACACCTTC. Translated: CASSPRTATYGYTF.

This chain joins TRBV7-8 and TRBJ2-3; 8 nucleotides line up with TRBD2. J was trimmed by 2 bases and V by 4 bases; bases with no gene match: 5. In germline, CDR1 is SGHVS, CDR2 FQNEAQ. The CDR3 has 15 residues. The CDR3 is CASSSRGGHTDTQYF. The DNA of the CDR3 is TGTGCCAGCAGCTCCCGGGGGGGGCACACAGATACGCAGTATTTT.

V usage is TRBV18 and J usage is TRBJ2-2, with D possibly matching TRBD2 (6 bases). Germline-derived CDR1 and CDR2 are KGHSH and LQKENI. Trimming left V 6 bases short and J 2 bases short, with 13 bases between. This CDR3 region has 15 residues. The CDR3 loop is CASSQSGTNTGELFF. CDR3 nucleotides: TGTGCCAGCTCCCAATCCGGGACTAACACCGGGGAGCTGTTTTTT.

In its sample, this clone ranks as medium-sized (0.01 to 0.1%). The chain couples TRBV19 to TRBJ1-5; 7 bases are shared with TRBD1. Trimming at V came to 3 bases and at J to 4 bases, leaving 3 bases not matched to a gene. The CDR3 length is 14 residues. Germline V gene data show CDR1 as LNHDA and CDR2 as SQIVND (reference sequence). CDR3 sequence: CASSMQGGNQPQHF. In DNA form, the CDR3 reads TGTGCCAGTAGTATGCAGGGGGGAAATCAGCCCCAGCATTTT.

The chain links TRBV6-5 to TRBJ2-3; D is ambiguous. V gave up 4 bases and J gave up 4 bases, with 12 bases separating them. The CDR3 covers 14 residues. Germline-derived CDR1 and CDR2 are MNHEY and SVGAGI. CDR3 in DNA: TGTGCCAGCAGTTTCTCCCCCCAATCAGATACGCAGTATTTT. As protein: CASSFSPQSDTQYF.

V usage is TRBV2 and J usage is TRBJ2-7; perhaps TRBD2 as D (7 bases). The CDR3 contains 14 residues. Trimming left V 8 bases short and J 0 bases short, with 14 bases between. Looked up from germline, CDR1 is SNHLY and CDR2 is FYNNEI. Written as DNA, the CDR3 is TGTGCCAGCTCCCGGGGGGCAAACTCCTACGAGCAGTACTTC. Protein sequence: CASSRGANSYEQYF.

The V and J genes are TRBV6-5 and TRBJ1-3; unclear D gene. Per germline, CDR1 MNHEY and CDR2 SVGAGI. The CDR3 runs 13 residues. With 0 bases removed from V and 4 bases from J, the gap between germline ends came to 4 bases. The CDR3 is CASSYSTGNTIYF. CDR3 nucleotide sequence: TGTGCCAGCAGTTACTCGACCGGAAACACCATATATTTT.

Only one count was recorded for this clone. J is TRBJ2-7 and V is TRBV2; D possibly corresponds to TRBD2 (5 bases). Germline V CDR1 and CDR2: SNHLY, FYNNEI. Trimming stripped 7 bases from V and 3 bases from J, with 13 bases between. The CDR3 totals 13 residues. CDR3 loop: CASTRGPNYEQYF. In nucleotides, the CDR3 is TGTGCCAGCACCCGAGGGCCGAACTACGAGCAGTACTTC.

This chain joins TRBV4-1 and TRBJ2-5; D is uncertain. Germline CDR1 and CDR2: MGHRA and YSYEKL. V lost 0 bases and J lost 5, with 4 bases in between. The CDR3 totals 12 residues. The chain's CDR3 is CASSQDFETQYF. CDR3 nucleotides: TGCGCCAGCAGCCAAGATTTCGAGACCCAGTACTTC.

V usage is TRBV6-4 and J usage is TRBJ2-6, with unresolved D. Germline CDR1 and CDR2: MRHNA and SNTAGT. Trimming took off 5 bases at V and 0 bases at J, with 5 bases between the two ends. The CDR3 covers 14 residues. CDR3 bases: TGTGCCAGCAGTAACAGCTCTGGGGCCAACGTCCTGACTTTC. Translation: CASSNSSGANVLTF.

In this sample, this clone turned up once. V and J are TRBV5-4 and TRBJ2-2, with TRBD1 matching over 9 bases. After removal of 0 bases from V and 4 bases from J, the junction contained 7 bases not matched to a gene. The CDR3 has 17 amino acids. Germline V gene sequence: CDR1 SGHNT, CDR2 YYREEE (reference sequence). CDR3 sequence: CASSLGSGTGFTGELFF. The CDR3, as DNA: TGTGCCAGCAGCTTGGGATCCGGGACAGGGTTCACCGGGGAGCTGTTTTTT.

Concerning this clone: The junction departs from the called germline gene at one end, perhaps through a read error. The chain combines TRBV5-6 with TRBJ2-7, with TRBD2 matching over 7 bases. The CDR3 runs 13 residues. The germline V gene encodes CDR1 SGHDT and CDR2 YYEEEE. CDR3 protein: CASSSSVEGRENF. CDR3 sequence (DNA): TGTGCCAGCAGCTCATCGGTCGAAGGGCGGGAGAACTTC.

This rearrangement joins TRBV7-3 to TRBJ2-7; no definite D call. Trimming shortened V by 2 bases and J by 4 bases, and 9 bases separated the two germline ends. Germline V lookup: CDR1 SGHTA, CDR2 FQGTGA. The CDR3 extends over 13 amino acids. The CDR3 is CASSLGSEYEQYF. The DNA of the CDR3 is TGTGCCAGCAGCTTAGGGTCCGAATACGAGCAGTACTTC.

The V gene is TRBV30, the J gene TRBJ2-1; 9 nucleotides line up with TRBD1. Germline lookup yields CDR1 GTSNPN and CDR2 SVGIG (reference sequence). The CDR3 has 12 amino acids. J lost 15 bases, V lost 3 bases, and 9 bases had no gene match. CDR3 amino acids: CAWRALQGARFF. Written as DNA, the CDR3 is TGTGCCTGGAGAGCCTTACAGGGGGCGCGGTTCTTC. The entire variable domain, with the rest obtained from reference TRBV30 and TRBJ2-1, is as follows: SQTIHQWPATLVQPVGSPLSLECTVEGTSNPNLYWYRQAAGRGLQLLFYSVGIGQISSEVPQNLSASRPQDRQFILSSKKLLLSDSGFYLCAWRALQGARFFGPGTRLTVL.

V usage is TRBV11-3 and J usage is TRBJ2-1; no clear D gene. Per the germline V gene, CDR1 is SGHNT and CDR2 is YENEEA. CDR3 length: 13 amino acids. V was clipped by 4 bases and J by 3 bases, with 7 bases between them. The chain's CDR3 is CASSSGFYNEQFF. CDR3 DNA sequence: TGTGCCAGCAGCTCCGGATTCTACAATGAGCAGTTCTTC.

This rearrangement joins TRBV27 to TRBJ1-1, with D perhaps TRBD1 (5 bases). V lost 3 bases and J 6 bases, leaving 11 bases between the germline ends. The CDR3 runs to 13 residues. From germline, CDR1 is MNHEY and CDR2 SMNVEV (reference sequence). This chain's CDR3 is CASSLGVGAEAFF. In DNA form, the CDR3 reads TGTGCCAGCAGTTTGGGGGTTGGAGCTGAAGCTTTCTTT.

This clone came up once. This chain joins TRBV27 and TRBJ1-1; 10 bases map to TRBD1. The CDR3 extends over 15 amino acids. Trimming removed 6 bases from V and 3 bases from J; junction bases left unmatched: 7. Germline values: CDR1 MNHEY, CDR2 SMNVEV (reference sequence). CDR3 bases: TGTGCCAGCAGCGTCCCCGGGACAGGGGACACTGAAGCTTTCTTT. Protein sequence: CASSVPGTGDTEAFF.

This sequence joins TRBV10-3 and TRBJ1-1; D not resolved. Trimming removed 6 bases at V and 2 bases at J, with 7 bases between. The germline V gene encodes CDR1 ENHRY and CDR2 SYGVKD. This CDR3 comprises 12 residues. DNA for the CDR3: TGTGCCATCAGAGACTTAAACACTGAAGCTTTCTTT. Protein product: CAIRDLNTEAFF.